This TCR beta chain stems from a study of blood T cells in healthy people across ages. Study-wide findings and caveats: Naive T cell percentage by flow cytometry tracked strongly with beta diversity.

A second PCR, run for roughly 7 to 12 cycles, used a sample-barcoded 5' primer plus a J-beta primer mix. Each cDNA molecule was tagged by a template-switch adaptor with 12 random nucleotides. TCRdb re-called the 5' RACE reads through MiXCR, storing one row per CDR3 protein. The sample holds about 1.4 million distinct CDR3 sequences, roughly 60% seen once. The CDR3 length is 15 residues. Germline CDR1 reads MGHRA; CDR2 reads YSYEKL. V lost 5 bases to trimming and J lost 2 bases, with 16 bases between them. Extraction of total RNA produced a minimum of 6 micrograms from each sample. This clonotype was seen a few times. The antigen is undetermined.

The chain recombines TRBV4-1 with TRBJ2-7; tentative D call: TRBD1 (5 bases). Sequencing was carried out using blood. This sequence was found in a man aged 18-30 years in good health. This CDR3 is CASSSKQGEAYEQYF. CDR3 sequence (DNA): TGCGCCAGCAGCTCAAAGCAGGGTGAAGCCTACGAGCAGTACTTC.